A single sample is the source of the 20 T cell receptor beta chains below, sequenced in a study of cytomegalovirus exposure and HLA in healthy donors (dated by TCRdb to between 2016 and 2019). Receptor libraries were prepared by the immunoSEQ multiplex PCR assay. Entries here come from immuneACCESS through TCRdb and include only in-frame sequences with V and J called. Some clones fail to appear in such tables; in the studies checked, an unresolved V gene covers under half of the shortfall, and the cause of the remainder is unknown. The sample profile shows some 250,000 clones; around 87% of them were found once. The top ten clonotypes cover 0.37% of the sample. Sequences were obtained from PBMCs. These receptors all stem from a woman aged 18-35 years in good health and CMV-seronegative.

The CDR3 sequence: CASSAGTAYNEQFF. CDR3 nucleotides: TGCGCCAGCAGTGCCGGGACAGCCTACAATGAGCAGTTCTTC. The J gene is TRBJ2-1, the V gene TRBV10-1; 7 nucleotides align to TRBD1. This CDR3 is built from 14 residues. Unmatched junction bases numbered 2, after V lost 4 bases and J lost 2 bases. Germline V CDR1 and CDR2: WNHNN, SYGVQD (reference sequence).

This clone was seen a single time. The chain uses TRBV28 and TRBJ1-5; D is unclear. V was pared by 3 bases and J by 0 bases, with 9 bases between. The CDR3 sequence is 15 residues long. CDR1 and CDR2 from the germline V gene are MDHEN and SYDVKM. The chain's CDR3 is CASSFEEYSNQPQHF. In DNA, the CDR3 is TGTGCCAGCAGTTTTGAGGAGTATAGCAATCAGCCCCAGCATTTT.

CDR3 residues: CASSPRGDSSGNTIYF. The CDR3 region has the DNA TGTGCCAGCAGCCCCAGAGGGGACAGCTCTGGAAACACCATATATTTT. The chain carries TRBV7-2 and TRBJ1-3, with 7 bases aligning to TRBD1. Per germline, CDR1 SGHTA and CDR2 FQGNSA. This CDR3 is 16 amino acids long. V trimming: 5 bases; J trimming: 0 bases; junction bases outside the gene matches: 7. Full variable domain (rest looked up from reference TRBV7-2 and TRBJ1-3): GAGVSQSPSNKVTEKGKDVELRCDPISGHTALYWYRQSLGQGLEFLIYFQGNSAPDKSGLPSDRFSAERTGGSVSTLTIQRTQQEDSAVYLCASSPRGDSSGNTIYFGEGSWLTVV.

CDR3: CASSQEILGGTGTYSYNSPLHF. The CDR3 DNA reads TGCGCCAGCAGCCAGGAGATCCTCGGGGGGACTGGAACTTACTCCTATAATTCACCCCTCCACTTT. The gene calls are TRBV4-1 and TRBJ1-6; TRBD1 might be the D (5 bases). This CDR3 has 22 amino acids. The germline CDR1 and CDR2 sequences are MGHRA and YSYEKL. Deletions cut 3 bases from V and 0 bases from J, with 27 bases between.

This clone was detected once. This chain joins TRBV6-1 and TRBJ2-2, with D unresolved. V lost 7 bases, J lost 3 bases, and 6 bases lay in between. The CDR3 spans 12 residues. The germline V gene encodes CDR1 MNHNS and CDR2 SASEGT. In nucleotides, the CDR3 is TGTGCCAGCACTCTTTACACCGGGGAGCTGTTTTTT. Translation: CASTLYTGELFF.

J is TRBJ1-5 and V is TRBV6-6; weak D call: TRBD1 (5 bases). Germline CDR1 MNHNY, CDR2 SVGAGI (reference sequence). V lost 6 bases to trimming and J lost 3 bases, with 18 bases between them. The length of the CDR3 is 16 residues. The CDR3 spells CASSHIRSGYNQPQHF. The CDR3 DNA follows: TGTGCCAGCAGCCATATTAGATCAGGGTACAATCAGCCCCAGCATTTT.

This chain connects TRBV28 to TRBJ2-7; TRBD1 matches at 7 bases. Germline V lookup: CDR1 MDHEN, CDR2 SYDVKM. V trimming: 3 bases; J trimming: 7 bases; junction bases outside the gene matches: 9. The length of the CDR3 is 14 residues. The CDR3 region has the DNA TGTGCCAGCAGTTTTTTACAGGGGTTTACGGAGCAGTACTTC. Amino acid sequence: CASSFLQGFTEQYF. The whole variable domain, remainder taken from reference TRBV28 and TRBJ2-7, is DVKVTQSSRYLVKRTGEKVFLECVQDMDHENMFWYRQDPGLGLRLIYFSYDVKMKEKGDIPEGYSVSREKKERFSLILESASTNQTSMYLCASSFLQGFTEQYFGPGTRLTVT.

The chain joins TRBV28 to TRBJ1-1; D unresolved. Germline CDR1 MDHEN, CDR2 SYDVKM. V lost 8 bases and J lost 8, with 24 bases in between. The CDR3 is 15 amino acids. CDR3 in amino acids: CASYPYYLGSLEAFF. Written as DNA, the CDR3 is TGTGCCAGCTATCCATATTACTTGGGCAGTCTCGAAGCTTTCTTT.

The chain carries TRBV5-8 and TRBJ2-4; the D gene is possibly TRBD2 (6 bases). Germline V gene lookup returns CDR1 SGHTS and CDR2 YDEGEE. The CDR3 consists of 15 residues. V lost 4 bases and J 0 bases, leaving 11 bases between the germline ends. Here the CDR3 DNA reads TGTGCCAGCAGCAGGGGAGGCCTAGCCAAAAACATTCAGTACTTC. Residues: CASSRGGLAKNIQYF.

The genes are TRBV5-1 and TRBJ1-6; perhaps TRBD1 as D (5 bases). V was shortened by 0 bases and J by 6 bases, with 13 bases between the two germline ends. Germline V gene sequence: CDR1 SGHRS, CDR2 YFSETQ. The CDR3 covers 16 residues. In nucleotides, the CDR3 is TGCGCCAGCAGCTTGGTGGCGGGGCGCGGTAATTCACCCCTCCACTTT. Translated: CASSLVAGRGNSPLHF.

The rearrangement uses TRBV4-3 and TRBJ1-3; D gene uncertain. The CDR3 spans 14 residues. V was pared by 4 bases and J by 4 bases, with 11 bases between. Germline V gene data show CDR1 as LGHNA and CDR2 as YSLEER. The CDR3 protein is CASSRGGFGNTIYF. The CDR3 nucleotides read TGCGCCAGCAGCCGGGGAGGGTTCGGAAACACCATATATTTT.

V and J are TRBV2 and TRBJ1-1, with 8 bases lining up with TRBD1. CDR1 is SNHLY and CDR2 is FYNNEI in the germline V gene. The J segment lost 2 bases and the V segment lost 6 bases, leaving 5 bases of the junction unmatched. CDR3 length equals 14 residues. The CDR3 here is CASRVQGVNTEAFF. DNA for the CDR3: TGTGCCAGCAGGGTACAGGGGGTCAACACTGAAGCTTTCTTT.

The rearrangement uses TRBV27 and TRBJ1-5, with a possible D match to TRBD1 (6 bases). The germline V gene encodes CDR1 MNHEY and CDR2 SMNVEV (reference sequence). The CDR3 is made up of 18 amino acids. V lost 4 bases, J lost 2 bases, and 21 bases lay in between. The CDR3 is CASSSKGGGVGGNQPQHF. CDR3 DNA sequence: TGTGCCAGCAGTTCTAAGGGAGGGGGAGTGGGGGGCAATCAGCCCCAGCATTTT.

The CDR3 DNA follows: TGTGCCAGCAGCTTAATTAGCGGGGTCACAGATACGCAGTATTTT. This translates into CASSLISGVTDTQYF. The chain combines TRBV5-6 with TRBJ2-3, with TRBD2 matching over 8 bases. V gave up 2 bases and J gave up 2 bases; unmatched junction bases: 4. Per the germline V gene, CDR1 is SGHDT and CDR2 is YYEEEE. The CDR3 has 15 amino acids.

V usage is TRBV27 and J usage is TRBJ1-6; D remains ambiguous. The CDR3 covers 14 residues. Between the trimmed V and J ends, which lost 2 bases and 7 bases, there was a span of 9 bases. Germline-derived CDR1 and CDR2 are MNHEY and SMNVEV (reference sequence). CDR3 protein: CASSLEIRNSPLHF. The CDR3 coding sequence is TGTGCCAGCAGTTTAGAGATCCGGAATTCACCCCTCCACTTT.

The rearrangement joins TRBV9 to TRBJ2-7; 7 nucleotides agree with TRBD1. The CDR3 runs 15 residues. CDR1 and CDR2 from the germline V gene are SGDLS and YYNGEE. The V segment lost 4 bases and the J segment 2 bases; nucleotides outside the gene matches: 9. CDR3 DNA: TGTGCCAGCAGCACGGGACAGTTGACCCCCTACGAGCAGTACTTC. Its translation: CASSTGQLTPYEQYF.

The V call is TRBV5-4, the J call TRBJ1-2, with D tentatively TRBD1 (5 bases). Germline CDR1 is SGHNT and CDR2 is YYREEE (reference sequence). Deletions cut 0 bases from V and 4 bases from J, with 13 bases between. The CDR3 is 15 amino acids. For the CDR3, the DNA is TGTGCCAGCAGCTTGGGCCCAGGGTCCTCCTATGGCTACACCTTC. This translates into CASSLGPGSSYGYTF.

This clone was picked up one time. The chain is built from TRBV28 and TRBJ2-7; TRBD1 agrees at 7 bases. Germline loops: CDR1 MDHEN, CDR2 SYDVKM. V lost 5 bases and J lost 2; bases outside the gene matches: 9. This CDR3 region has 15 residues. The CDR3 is CASSDLWDRAYEQYF. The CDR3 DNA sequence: TGTGCCAGCAGTGATCTCTGGGACAGAGCCTACGAGCAGTACTTC. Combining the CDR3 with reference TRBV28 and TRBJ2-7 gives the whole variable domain DVKVTQSSRYLVKRTGEKVFLECVQDMDHENMFWYRQDPGLGLRLIYFSYDVKMKEKGDIPEGYSVSREKKERFSLILESASTNQTSMYLCASSDLWDRAYEQYFGPGTRLTVT.

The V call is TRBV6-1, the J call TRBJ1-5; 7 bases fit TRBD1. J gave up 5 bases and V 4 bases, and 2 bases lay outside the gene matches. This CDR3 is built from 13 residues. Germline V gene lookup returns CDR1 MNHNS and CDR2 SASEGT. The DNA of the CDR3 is TGTGCCAGCAGTGTGCAGGGGGATCAGCCCCAGCATTTT. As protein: CASSVQGDQPQHF.

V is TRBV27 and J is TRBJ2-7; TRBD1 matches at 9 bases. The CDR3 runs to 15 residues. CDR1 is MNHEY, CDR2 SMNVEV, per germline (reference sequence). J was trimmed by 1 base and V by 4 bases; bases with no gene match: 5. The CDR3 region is CASSSVGTGSYEQYV. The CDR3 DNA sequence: TGTGCCAGCAGTTCGGTGGGGACAGGGTCCTACGAGCAGTACGTC.